One sample yielded the 27 T cell receptor beta chains listed below, sequenced in a study of blood T cells in healthy people across ages. The second PCR ran about 6 to 11 cycles with a sample-barcoded 5' primer and J-beta primers. Via MiXCR, TCRdb re-called the 5' RACE reads, giving one row per CDR3 protein. The sample contains fewer than 1 million distinct CDR3 sequences, around two fifths of which appear only once. Material for sequencing was blood. The source of these receptors is a man aged 55-75 years in good health.

The chain links TRBV6-2 or TRBV6-3 to TRBJ2-3; the D is unclear. The germline V gene encodes CDR1 MNHEY and CDR2 SVGEGT. The length of the CDR3 is 18 residues. V lost 2 bases to trimming and J lost 1 base, with 19 bases between them. The CDR3 coding sequence is TGTGCCAGCAGTTACCCTTCGAAGACTGCCCTAGGCACAGATACGCAGTATTTT. Translating gives CASSYPSKTALGTDTQYF.

The V call is TRBV4-3, the J call TRBJ1-1; TRBD1 might be the D (5 bases). V was trimmed by 6 bases and J by 1 base, leaving 9 bases between them. Germline CDR1 LGHNA, CDR2 YSLEER. This CDR3 is built from 13 residues. The CDR3 sequence is CASSWGRNTEAFF. CDR3 coding DNA: TGCGCCAGCAGTTGGGGACGGAACACTGAAGCTTTCTTT.

CDR3 sequence: CASSLGLLSADTQYF. The CDR3 DNA is TGTGCCAGCAGCTTGGGACTACTCAGCGCAGATACGCAGTATTTT. The V and J genes are TRBV7-3 and TRBJ2-3; 7 nucleotides agree with TRBD2. The CDR3 extends over 15 amino acids. Germline CDR1 reads SGHTA; CDR2 reads FQGTGA. With V trimmed by 3 bases and J by 4 bases, 7 bases remained unmatched.

In this sample, this clonotype turned up once. This chain uses TRBV12-3 or TRBV12-4 with TRBJ1-2, with D perhaps matching TRBD1 (6 bases). This CDR3 contains 13 residues. Trimming removed 6 bases at V and 7 bases at J, with 15 bases between. CDR3 nucleotide sequence: TGTGCCAGCAGCAGGGACATAGGGAGTGGCTACACCTTC. It encodes CASSRDIGSGYTF.

Remarks on this clonotype: The junction does not match germline at one end; this may be a read error. V and J are TRBV12-3 or TRBV12-4 and TRBJ2-5, with D possibly TRBD1 on 5 matching bases. This CDR3 has 14 amino acids. The CDR3 region is CASSEGVIQGTQYF. DNA for the CDR3: TGTGCCAGCAGTGAAGGGGTAATCCAAGGGACCCAGTACTTC.

The V call is TRBV4-1, the J call TRBJ2-2; D ambiguous. Germline V gene lookup returns CDR1 MGHRA and CDR2 YSYEKL. The germline V and J ends were trimmed by 0 bases and 4 bases, with 12 bases remaining between them. The CDR3 covers 16 residues. CDR3 sequence (DNA): TGCGCCAGCAGCCAAGACCTACGGGTTGGCACCGGGGAGCTGTTTTTT. Its translation: CASSQDLRVGTGELFF.

The chain couples TRBV20-1 to TRBJ1-4; 7 bases map to TRBD1. V lost 6 bases to trimming and J lost 5 bases; unmatched junction nucleotides: 9. CDR3 length: 14 residues. Germline CDR1 is DFQATT and CDR2 is SNEGSKA (reference sequence). CDR3 amino acids: CSATRQGSNEKLFF. In DNA, the CDR3 is TGCAGTGCGACAAGACAGGGATCAAATGAAAAACTGTTTTTT.

The chain links TRBV7-2 to TRBJ2-5, with TRBD2 identical over 9 bases. V was pared by 1 base and J by 11 bases, with 11 bases of the junction left unmatched. The germline CDR1 and CDR2 sequences are SGHTA and FQGNSA. CDR3 length: 15 amino acids. CDR3 sequence: CASSLGPSGAGEQYF. The CDR3 bases are TGTGCCAGCAGCTTAGGTCCTAGCGGGGCGGGTGAGCAGTACTTC. The whole variable domain, remainder taken from reference TRBV7-2 and TRBJ2-5, is GAGVSQSPSNKVTEKGKDVELRCDPISGHTALYWYRQSLGQGLEFLIYFQGNSAPDKSGLPSDRFSAERTGGSVSTLTIQRTQQEDSAVYLCASSLGPSGAGEQYFGPGTRLLVL.

The J gene is TRBJ2-5, the V gene TRBV7-6; 9 positions agree with TRBD1. The V gene end was trimmed by 5 bases and the J gene end by 5 bases; junction bases not matched to a gene: 6. The germline V gene encodes CDR1 SGHVS and CDR2 FNYEAQ. This CDR3 comprises 14 residues. The CDR3 DNA follows: TGTGCCAGCAGCGTGACAGGGGGAGAGGAGACCCAGTACTTC. Translation: CASSVTGGEETQYF.

This chain joins TRBV4-3 and TRBJ1-2, with D maybe TRBD1 (5 bases). The CDR3 spans 18 residues. With 5 bases removed from V and 4 bases from J, the gap between germline ends came to 26 bases. CDR1 is LGHNA and CDR2 is YSLEER in the germline V gene. The CDR3 reads CASSARVAGDGTFYGYTF. CDR3 nucleotide sequence: TGCGCCAGCAGCGCAAGGGTAGCGGGGGACGGAACCTTCTATGGCTACACCTTC.

This chain uses TRBV6-2 or TRBV6-3 with TRBJ2-7; possibly TRBD2 for D (5 bases). V lost 2 bases and J lost 6, with 8 bases in between. CDR1 and CDR2 (germline): MNHEY, SVGEGT. The length of the CDR3 is 12 residues. For the CDR3, the DNA is TGTGCCAGCAGTTACGGGCGGGCCGAGCAGTACTTC. Protein: CASSYGRAEQYF.

This clonotype occurred a few times. This chain connects TRBV11-2 to TRBJ1-1; the D gene is possibly TRBD1 (6 bases). Trimming pared 6 bases from V and 7 bases from J, leaving 18 bases between. CDR3 length: 14 amino acids. Germline CDR1 and CDR2: SGHAT and FQNNGV. Here the CDR3 DNA reads TGTGCCAGCAGTTTGGCGGGGGCCGCGCATGAAGCTTTCTTT. It codes for CASSLAGAAHEAFF. The whole variable domain, filled in from reference TRBV11-2 and TRBJ1-1, reads EAGVAQSPRYKIIEKRQSVAFWCNPISGHATLYWYQQILGQGPKLLIQFQNNGVVDDSQLPKDRFSAERLKGVDSTLKIQPAKLEDSAVYLCASSLAGAAHEAFFGQGTRLTVV.

This chain uses TRBV4-3 with TRBJ2-3, with 10 bases lining up with TRBD1. V lost 1 base to trimming and J lost 3 bases; unmatched junction nucleotides: 4. The germline gives CDR1 LGHNA, CDR2 YSLEER. The CDR3 is 16 amino acids. The CDR3 DNA follows: TGCGCCAGCAGCCAAGGGACAGGGGGGGTTACAGATACGCAGTATTTT. It specifies CASSQGTGGVTDTQYF.

The table lists this clonotype with a few counts. The chain recombines TRBV29-1 with TRBJ1-2; 8 nucleotides agree with TRBD1. The J segment lost 3 bases and the V segment lost 6 bases, leaving 6 bases of the junction unmatched. This CDR3 has 13 residues. The germline V gene encodes CDR1 SQVTM and CDR2 ANQGSEA. Written as DNA, the CDR3 is TGCAGCGTGAGACAGGGGACTGACTATGGCTACACCTTC. Translation gives CSVRQGTDYGYTF. The full variable domain, in which reference TRBV29-1 and TRBJ1-2 provide the parts outside the CDR3, is SAVISQKPSRDICQRGTSLTIQCQVDSQVTMMFWYRQQPGQSLTLIATANQGSEATYESGFVIDKFPISRPNLTFSTLTVSNMSPEDSSIYLCSVRQGTDYGYTFGSGTRLTVV.

This clonotype was seen once. This sequence joins TRBV6-5 and TRBJ2-1; TRBD2 aligns across 13 bases. Germline V CDR1 and CDR2: MNHEY, SVGAGI. This CDR3 contains 16 residues. J gave up 6 bases and V 9 bases, and 11 bases lay outside the gene matches. The CDR3 here is CASKRLAGGGSNEQFF. For the CDR3, the DNA is TGTGCCAGTAAGCGACTAGCGGGGGGAGGGAGCAATGAGCAGTTCTTC.

There are a few counts of this clonotype. The DNA of the CDR3 is TGCGCCAGCAGCTTGGGTTGGTCCAGTGAGCAGTTCTTC. Translating it yields CASSLGWSSEQFF. The chain carries TRBV5-1 and TRBJ2-1; D ambiguous. CDR3 length equals 13 residues. The germline CDR1 and CDR2 sequences are SGHRS and YFSETQ. Trimming took off 0 bases at V and 9 bases at J, with 10 bases between the two ends. Full variable domain (rest looked up from reference TRBV5-1 and TRBJ2-1): KAGVTQTPRYLIKTRGQQVTLSCSPISGHRSVSWYQQTPGQGLQFLFEYFSETQRNKGNFPGRFSGRQFSNSRSEMNVSTLELGDSALYLCASSLGWSSEQFFGPGTRLTVL.

The chain uses TRBV12-5 and TRBJ1-2; tentatively, D is TRBD1 (5 bases). CDR1 is LGHNT and CDR2 is FRNRAP in the germline V gene. CDR3 length: 11 residues. V was pared by 5 bases and J by 7 bases, with 8 bases between. The CDR3 loop reads CASGGGCGYTF. The DNA of the CDR3 is TGTGCTAGTGGTGGGGGGTGTGGCTACACCTTC.

A few counts support this clonotype. The chain carries TRBV4-3 and TRBJ2-1; D remains ambiguous. V dropped 1 base and J dropped 4 bases, with 11 bases sitting between them. Germline assignment: CDR1 LGHNA and CDR2 YSLEER. The CDR3 contains 15 residues. The CDR3: CASSQGLGMYNEQFF. The CDR3 DNA sequence: TGCGCCAGCAGCCAAGGGTTAGGGATGTACAATGAGCAGTTCTTC.

In DNA form, the CDR3 reads TGTGCCAGCAGTGATAACAAGGACCAAGAGACCCAGTACTTC. It codes for CASSDNKDQETQYF. This chain connects TRBV12-3 or TRBV12-4 to TRBJ2-5; D is unresolved. V lost 5 bases to trimming and J lost 0 bases, with 10 bases between them. The CDR3 extends over 14 amino acids.

J is TRBJ2-7 and V is TRBV12-3 or TRBV12-4; D ambiguous. V lost 5 bases and J lost 3, with 11 bases in between. This CDR3 is built from 13 residues. Written as DNA, the CDR3 is TGTGCCAGCAGTAGAGCCCCGGGCTACGAGCAGTACTTC. This gives the protein CASSRAPGYEQYF.

As concerns this clonotype: This could be a read error, since a much larger clone is one nucleotide away. This chain links TRBV3-1 with TRBJ2-5; TRBD2 matches at 11 bases. The V gene's germline CDR1 is LGHDT and CDR2 YNNKEL (reference sequence). This CDR3 has 19 residues. V lost 6 bases, J lost 9 bases, and 24 bases stayed unmatched. CDR3 sequence (DNA): TGTGCCAGCAGTTTGGCCGCCGGGACTAGCGGCTTCTGGGTCGAGGCCCAGTACTTC. It codes for CASSLAAGTSGFWVEAQYF.

The gene calls are TRBV11-2 and TRBJ1-4; no clear D gene. CDR3 length equals 14 residues. V gave up 5 bases and J gave up 8 bases, with 15 bases separating them. Per the germline V gene, CDR1 is SGHAT and CDR2 is FQNNGV. This CDR3 is CASSPREGPEKLFF. The CDR3 region has the DNA TGTGCCAGCAGCCCTCGCGAGGGCCCCGAAAAACTGTTTTTT.

The rearrangement joins TRBV3-1 to TRBJ1-5, with 9 bases identical to TRBD1. V shed 3 bases, J shed 7 bases, and the junction held 7 bases outside the gene matches. This CDR3 region has 15 residues. The germline V gene encodes CDR1 LGHDT and CDR2 YNNKEL (reference sequence). CDR3 in amino acids: CASSQGTGMNQPQHF. Written as DNA, the CDR3 is TGTGCCAGCAGCCAGGGGACAGGGATGAACCAGCCCCAGCATTTT.

This clonotype came up a few times. This rearrangement joins TRBV20-1 to TRBJ2-3; D unresolved. The CDR3 contains 12 residues. Trimming pared 8 bases from V and 4 bases from J, leaving 13 bases between. CDR1 is DFQATT, CDR2 SNEGSKA, per germline (reference sequence). DNA of the CDR3: TGCAGTACCGCCAGGCTCGCAGATACGCAGTATTTT. Protein sequence: CSTARLADTQYF.

In its sample, this clonotype was seen a few times. This chain links TRBV7-8 with TRBJ2-1; the D gene could be TRBD1 or TRBD2 (5 bases each). Germline-derived CDR1 and CDR2 are SGHVS and FQNEAQ. Trimming shortened V by 1 base and J by 9 bases, and 25 bases separated the two germline ends. The CDR3 loop spans 18 amino acids. The CDR3 here is CASSLDGATHSPRGEQFF. The CDR3 DNA reads as TGTGCCAGCAGCTTAGACGGGGCCACTCACTCCCCACGGGGTGAGCAGTTCTTC.

The chain is built from TRBV7-9 and TRBJ1-4, with a weak D call TRBD1 (5 bases). In germline, CDR1 is SEHNR, CDR2 FQNEAQ (reference sequence). The length of the CDR3 is 14 residues. With 2 bases removed from V and 7 bases from J, the gap between germline ends came to 11 bases. As DNA, the CDR3 is TGTGCCAGCAGCTTATCGTCGGGGCGTGAAAAACTGTTTTTT. This translates into CASSLSSGREKLFF.

The rearrangement uses TRBV28 and TRBJ2-4; unclear D gene. Germline V gene sequence: CDR1 MDHEN, CDR2 SYDVKM. This CDR3 has 12 residues. V gave up 6 bases and J gave up 15 bases, with 18 bases separating them. The CDR3, as DNA: TGTGCCAGCAGATCACCTGACCGGCCGATGTACTTC. Its translation is CASRSPDRPMYF.